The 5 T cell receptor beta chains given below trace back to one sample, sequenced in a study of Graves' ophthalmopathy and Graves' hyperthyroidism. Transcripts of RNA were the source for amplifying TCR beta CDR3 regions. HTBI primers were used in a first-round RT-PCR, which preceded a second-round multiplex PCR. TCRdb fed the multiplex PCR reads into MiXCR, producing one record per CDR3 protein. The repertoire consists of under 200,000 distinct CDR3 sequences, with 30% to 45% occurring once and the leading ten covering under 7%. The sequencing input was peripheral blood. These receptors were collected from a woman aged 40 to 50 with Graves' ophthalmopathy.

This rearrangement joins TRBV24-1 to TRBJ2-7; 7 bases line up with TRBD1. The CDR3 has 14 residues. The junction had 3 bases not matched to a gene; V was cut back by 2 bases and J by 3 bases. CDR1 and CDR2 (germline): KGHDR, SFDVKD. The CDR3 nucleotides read TGTGCCACCAGTGATTCGGACAGGCTCTACGAGCAGTACTTC. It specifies CATSDSDRLYEQYF.

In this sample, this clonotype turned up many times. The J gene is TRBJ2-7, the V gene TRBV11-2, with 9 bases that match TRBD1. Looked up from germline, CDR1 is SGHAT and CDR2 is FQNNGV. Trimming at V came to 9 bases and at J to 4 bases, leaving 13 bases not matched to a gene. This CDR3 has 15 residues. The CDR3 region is CASTVSGTGTYEQYF. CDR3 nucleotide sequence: TGTGCCAGTACCGTCTCCGGGACAGGGACATACGAGCAGTACTTC.

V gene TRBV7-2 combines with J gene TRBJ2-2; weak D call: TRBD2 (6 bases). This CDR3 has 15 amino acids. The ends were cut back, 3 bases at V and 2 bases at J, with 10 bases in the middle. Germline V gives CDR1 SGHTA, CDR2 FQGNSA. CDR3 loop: CASSLTGENTGELFF. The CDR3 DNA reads TGTGCCAGCAGCTTGACGGGGGAAAACACCGGGGAGCTGTTTTTT.

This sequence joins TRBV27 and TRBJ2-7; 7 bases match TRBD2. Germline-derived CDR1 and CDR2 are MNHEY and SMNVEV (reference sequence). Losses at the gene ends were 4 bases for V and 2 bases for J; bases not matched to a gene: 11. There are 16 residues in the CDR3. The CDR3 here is CASSSPRLARPYEQYF. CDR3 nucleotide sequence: TGTGCCAGCAGTTCCCCTAGACTAGCCCGCCCCTACGAGCAGTACTTC.

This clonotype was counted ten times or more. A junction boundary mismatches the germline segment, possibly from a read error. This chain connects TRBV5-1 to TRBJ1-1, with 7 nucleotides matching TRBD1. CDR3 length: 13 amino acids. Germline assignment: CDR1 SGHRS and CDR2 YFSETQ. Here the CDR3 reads CASKGTDHTEAFF. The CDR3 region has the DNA TGCGCCAGCAAGGGGACAGATCACACCGAAGCTTTCTTT. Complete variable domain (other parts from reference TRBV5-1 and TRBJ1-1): KAGVTQTPRYLIKTRGQQVTLSCSPISGHRSVSWYQQTPGQGLQFLFEYFSETQRNKGNFPGRFSGRQFSNSRSEMNVSTLELGDSALYLCASKGTDHTEAFFGQGTRLTVV.